Below, 5 T cell receptor beta chains from the same sample are listed, as sequenced in a study of CXCR3-negative and CXCR3-positive naive CD8 T cells. Study-level results: Comparison of naive cells showed more hydrophobic TRB CDR3s in CXCR3-positive than in CXCR3-negative naive cells.

UMI labels and 5' RACE were used to prepare the TRB cDNA libraries. TCRdb reprocessed the 5' RACE reads, with one entry per CDR3 protein and no DNA. The table counts 6,600 or so distinct CDR3 sequences; under 2.5% lies in the top ten. These receptors' antigens are unknown. Input material: naive CXCR3+ CD8+ T cells from blood. Described subset: CD45RO-CCR7+CD27+CD95- naive CD8+ T cells expressing CXCR3 (TNR3+). These receptors were taken from a human donor in good health. Some clones in this sample may be carry-over from other donors' samples.

The rearrangement joins TRBV5-1 to TRBJ2-7; the TCRdb call, TRBD1, lacks DNA for checking. The V gene's germline CDR1 is SGHRS and CDR2 YFSETQ. CDR3 length equals 14 residues. CDR3 sequence: CASSLARDSYEQYF.

The chain combines TRBV7-9 with TRBJ1-1. Germline CDR1 and CDR2: SEHNR and FQNEAQ (reference sequence). The CDR3 consists of 12 residues. The CDR3 protein is CASSLNIDVAFF.

CDR3 protein: CASSLEYNEQFF. This chain uses TRBV5-1 with TRBJ2-1. The CDR3 has 12 amino acids. CDR1 SGHRS and CDR2 YFSETQ come from the germline V gene.

This clonotype is medium-sized by frequency. This chain connects TRBV12-3 or TRBV12-4 to TRBJ2-1. The length of the CDR3 is 14 residues. CDR3 protein: CASNGGSSYNEQFF.

This clonotype is classed as medium-sized (0.01 to 0.1%) by frequency. J is TRBJ2-3 and V is TRBV7-2. Germline assignment: CDR1 SGHTA and CDR2 FQGNSA. CDR3 length equals 14 residues. The CDR3 reads CASSLILYTDTQYF.